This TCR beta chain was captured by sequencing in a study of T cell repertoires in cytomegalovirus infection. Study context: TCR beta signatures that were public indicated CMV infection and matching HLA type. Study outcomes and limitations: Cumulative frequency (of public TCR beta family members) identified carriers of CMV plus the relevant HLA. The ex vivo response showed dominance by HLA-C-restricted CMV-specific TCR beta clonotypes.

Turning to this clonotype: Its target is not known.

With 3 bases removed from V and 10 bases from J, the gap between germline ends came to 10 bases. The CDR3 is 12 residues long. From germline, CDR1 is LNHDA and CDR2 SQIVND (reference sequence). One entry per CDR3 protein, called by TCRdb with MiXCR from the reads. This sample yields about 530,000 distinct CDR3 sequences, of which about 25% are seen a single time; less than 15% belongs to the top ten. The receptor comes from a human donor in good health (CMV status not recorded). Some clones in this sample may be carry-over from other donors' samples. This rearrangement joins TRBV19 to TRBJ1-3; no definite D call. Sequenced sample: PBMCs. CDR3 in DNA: TGTGCCAGTAGTATGTTCGGCATGACCATATATTTT. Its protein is CASSMFGMTIYF.